A single sample gave rise to the 20 T cell receptor beta chains below, sequenced in a study of T-cell reconstitution after alpha-beta-depleted transplantation in children. Unique molecular identifiers featured in how the TCRbeta library was prepared. TCRdb reprocessed the PCR reads with MiXCR, giving one entry per CDR3 protein. The table has 210,000 or so distinct CDR3 sequences, 9.5% to 13% seen once; the top ten hold 28%. Sequenced material: PBMCs, taken before TCRalphabeta/CD19-depleted stem cell transplant. All receptors derive from a child under two years old with acute myeloid leukemia, due to receive a stem cell transplant.

This clonotype showed up many times. The chain has TRBV10-2 and TRBJ2-1, with TRBD2 matching 11 bases. The germline V gene has CDR1 WSHSY and CDR2 SAAADI. The CDR3 runs 14 residues. Germline trimming cut 4 bases from V and 7 bases from J; bases unmatched to any gene: 3. CDR3 in DNA: TGCGCCAGCAGTGGGCTAGCGGGAGGTAATGAGCAGTTCTTC. Translating gives CASSGLAGGNEQFF.

This clonotype came up many times. The rearrangement links TRBV6-2 or TRBV6-3 to TRBJ2-1; 7 bases match TRBD1. The CDR3 spans 12 residues. J gave up 6 bases and V 6 bases, and 2 bases lay outside the gene matches. Germline CDR1 reads MNHEY; CDR2 reads SVGEGT. The CDR3 protein is CASRAGGNEQFF. The CDR3, as DNA: TGTGCCAGCAGGGCAGGGGGCAATGAGCAGTTCTTC.

This clonotype has at least ten counts. This rearrangement joins TRBV10-3 to TRBJ2-7, with D unresolved. This CDR3 comprises 12 residues. Per germline, CDR1 ENHRY and CDR2 SYGVKD. Trimming pared 3 bases from V and 2 bases from J, leaving 5 bases between. This CDR3 reads CAISEGPYEQYF. The CDR3 coding sequence is TGTGCCATCAGTGAAGGCCCCTACGAGCAGTACTTC.

This clonotype was seen at least ten times. The CDR3 here is CSAPGTATYEQYF. The CDR3 DNA sequence: TGCAGTGCCCCCGGGACGGCAACCTACGAGCAGTACTTC. The chain couples TRBV20-1 to TRBJ2-7; tentatively, D is TRBD1 or TRBD2 (5 bases each). V was shortened by 6 bases and J by 2 bases, with 14 bases between the two germline ends. In germline, CDR1 is DFQATT, CDR2 SNEGSKA (reference sequence). This CDR3 comprises 13 residues.

This clonotype was detected many times. V usage is TRBV5-1 and J usage is TRBJ2-1, with no clear D. The CDR3 has 13 residues. Trimming took 4 bases from V and 7 from J, leaving 12 bases between them. CDR1 and CDR2 from the germline V gene are SGHRS and YFSETQ. CDR3 residues: CASSASLKNEQFF. The CDR3 DNA sequence: TGCGCCAGCAGCGCCTCACTTAAAAATGAGCAGTTCTTC.

This clonotype came up once. This rearrangement joins TRBV2 to TRBJ2-2; the D gene could be TRBD1 or TRBD2 (6 bases each). Germline-derived CDR1 and CDR2 are SNHLY and FYNNEI. The CDR3 length is 18 residues. The CDR3 reads CTFRSSLSGGPNTGELFF. CDR3 bases: TGTACCTTCAGATCTTCACTCTCCGGGGGCCCGAACACCGGGGAGCTGTTTTTT. Full variable domain (outside the CDR3, taken from reference TRBV2 and TRBJ2-2): EPEVTQTPSHQVTQMGQEVILRCVPISNHLYFYWYRQILGQKVEFLVSFYNNEISEKSEIFDDQFSVERPDGSNFTLKIRSTKLEDSAMYFCTFRSSLSGGPNTGELFFGEGSRLTVL.

This clonotype was counted only a few times. The rearrangement joins TRBV20-1 to TRBJ2-7; weak D call: TRBD1 (6 bases). V dropped 4 bases and J dropped 3 bases, with 10 bases sitting between them. The CDR3 covers 12 residues. Germline V gives CDR1 DFQATT, CDR2 SNEGSKA (reference sequence). CDR3 in amino acids: CSATGQFYEQYF. CDR3 coding DNA: TGCAGTGCTACCGGACAGTTCTACGAGCAGTACTTC.

This clonotype was seen more than once but under ten times. CDR3 bases: TGTGCCAGCAGCTTGCAGGGCCTTAATGAAAAACTGTTTTTT. Its protein is CASSLQGLNEKLFF. This chain connects TRBV7-9 to TRBJ1-4, with D perhaps TRBD1 (5 bases). CDR1 is SEHNR and CDR2 is FQNEAQ in the germline V gene (reference sequence). Between the trimmed V and J ends, which lost 3 bases and 4 bases, there was a span of 9 bases. The length of the CDR3 is 14 residues. The complete variable domain, with remaining parts taken from reference TRBV7-9 and TRBJ1-4, reads DTGVSQNPRHKITKRGQNVTFRCDPISEHNRLYWYRQTLGQGPEFLTYFQNEAQLEKSRLLSDRFSAERPKGSFSTLEIQRTEQGDSAMYLCASSLQGLNEKLFFGSGTQLSVL.

In its sample, this clonotype was seen many times. The J gene is TRBJ1-1, the V gene TRBV24-1; D remains ambiguous. The germline V gene encodes CDR1 KGHDR and CDR2 SFDVKD. This CDR3 is 14 amino acids long. V lost 3 bases and J 10 bases, leaving 17 bases between the germline ends. CDR3 protein: CATSDEGPASRAFF. In DNA, the CDR3 is TGTGCCACCAGTGATGAAGGACCGGCCTCAAGAGCTTTCTTT.

This clonotype was observed a handful of times. This chain joins TRBV10-2 and TRBJ1-1, with D maybe TRBD1 (6 bases). CDR1 and CDR2 (germline): WSHSY, SAAADI. The germline V and J ends were trimmed by 7 bases and 2 bases, with 11 bases remaining between them. This CDR3 comprises 13 residues. The DNA for the CDR3 is TGCGCCAGCATGGGGGCAGCTAACACTGAAGCTTTCTTT. Translated, it gives CASMGAANTEAFF.

The table lists this clonotype with many counts. This chain links TRBV5-1 with TRBJ2-1; possible D gene TRBD2, 6 bases. V lost 0 bases and J 1 base, leaving 8 bases between the germline ends. Germline V CDR1 and CDR2: SGHRS, YFSETQ. This CDR3 region has 15 residues. CDR3: CASSLVAGSYNEQFF. CDR3 DNA: TGCGCCAGCAGCTTGGTGGCGGGGTCCTACAATGAGCAGTTCTTC.

This clonotype has ten or more counts. This rearrangement joins TRBV5-1 to TRBJ2-3; 8 nucleotides line up with TRBD2. The CDR3 is made up of 15 amino acids. Per the germline V gene, CDR1 is SGHRS and CDR2 is YFSETQ. V trimming: 5 bases; J trimming: 0 bases; junction bases outside the gene matches: 5. The CDR3 region is CASRPTSGSTDTQYF. The CDR3 DNA reads as TGCGCCAGCAGACCAACTAGCGGTAGCACAGATACGCAGTATTTT.

Many counts were recorded for this clonotype. The chain uses TRBV12-3 or TRBV12-4 and TRBJ2-1; D perhaps matches TRBD2 (5 bases). The CDR3 totals 13 residues. Trimming took 2 bases from V and 6 from J, leaving 8 bases between them. The CDR3 DNA reads as TGTGCCAGCAGTTTACGGGAAATCAATGAGCAGTTCTTC. Translation: CASSLREINEQFF.

This clonotype was picked up a small number of times. The chain links TRBV25-1 to TRBJ2-7, with 12 bases identical to TRBD2. CDR1 and CDR2 (germline): MGHDK, SYGVNS. The trim removed 1 base at V and 2 bases at J, leaving 12 bases unmatched. The CDR3 spans 19 residues. For the CDR3, the DNA is TGTGCCAGCAGTGAATCGAACCCCCCTAGCGGGAGGGGGACCTACGAGCAGTACTTC. This codes for CASSESNPPSGRGTYEQYF.

In its sample, this clonotype was seen many times. The chain has TRBV12-3 or TRBV12-4 and TRBJ1-5, with D perhaps matching TRBD1 (6 bases). Trimming took off 6 bases at V and 4 bases at J, with 16 bases between the two ends. The CDR3 consists of 15 residues. The CDR3 protein is CASRGQLTRNQPQHF. The DNA of the CDR3 is TGTGCCAGCAGAGGACAGCTAACCCGAAATCAGCCCCAGCATTTT.

This clonotype came up many times. The V gene is TRBV5-4, the J gene TRBJ1-1; 7 bases fit TRBD1. The CDR3 sequence is 15 residues long. J was trimmed by 1 base and V by 4 bases; bases with no gene match: 7. Looked up from germline, CDR1 is SGHNT and CDR2 is YYREEE (reference sequence). CDR3 bases: TGTGCCAGCAGCCTGAACAGGGGACCGAACACTGAAGCTTTCTTT. It codes for CASSLNRGPNTEAFF.

The chain uses TRBV29-1 and TRBJ1-1, with D possibly being TRBD1 (5 bases). The CDR3 has 13 amino acids. CDR1 is SQVTM, CDR2 ANQGSEA, per germline. V lost 7 bases and J lost 4, with 16 bases in between. CDR3 protein: CSGQGGESTEAFF. CDR3 nucleotides: TGCAGCGGGCAGGGTGGGGAGAGCACTGAAGCTTTCTTT.

This clonotype has ten or more counts. The chain carries TRBV7-3 and TRBJ2-3, with unresolved D. V was clipped by 2 bases and J by 2 bases, with 5 bases between them. The CDR3 extends over 13 amino acids. From germline, CDR1 is SGHTA and CDR2 FQGTGA. The CDR3 bases are TGTGCCAGCAGCTTAGCGTTCACAGATACGCAGTATTTT. Translation gives CASSLAFTDTQYF.

As for this clonotype: A much larger clone sits a single nucleotide away, making a read error possible. The chain couples TRBV15 to TRBJ1-6; maybe TRBD1 (5 bases). Germline-derived CDR1 and CDR2 are LNHNV and YYDKDF (reference sequence). V gave up 3 bases and J gave up 10 bases, with 19 bases separating them. CDR3 size: 16 residues. As DNA, the CDR3 is TGTGCCACCAGCAGCGATAGGGGCAGGGCGGCCTCACCCCTCCACTTT. This translates into CATSSDRGRAASPLHF.

This clonotype was counted many times. The rearrangement uses TRBV20-1 and TRBJ2-7, with 11 bases aligning to TRBD2. The V and J ends lost 1 base and 7 bases, in that order; junction bases with no gene match: 6. Per germline, CDR1 DFQATT and CDR2 SNEGSKA (reference sequence). This CDR3 spans 14 amino acids. CDR3: CSARGLAGGEEQYF. Here the CDR3 DNA reads TGCAGTGCTAGAGGGCTAGCGGGAGGTGAAGAGCAGTACTTC.